This paragraph reports one TCR beta chain. These data come from a study of tumor-infiltrating lymphocytes in localized non-small cell lung cancer. Germline V CDR1 and CDR2: SEHNR, FQNEAQ (reference sequence). The J segment lost 5 bases and the V segment lost 5 bases, leaving 7 bases of the junction unmatched. The CDR3 extends over 14 amino acids. Sequencing was performed with immunoSEQ multiplex PCR; in TCRdb, only in-frame clones are kept and a portion is missing. The data contain just under 30,000 clones, roughly 85% of them seen just once; the ten biggest clones take up about 1.9%. Specimen: lung tumor tissue. The chain links TRBV7-9 to TRBJ2-5, with 8 positions matching TRBD1. The clonotype originates from a human donor with non-small cell lung cancer. This CDR3 is CASSPRGRWETQYF. CDR3 sequence (DNA): TGTGCCAGCAGCCCCAGGGGGCGTTGGGAGACCCAGTACTTC.